The clone carrying this T cell receptor beta chain showed up many times. Its antigen is not identified. Germline V lookup: CDR1 MNHNY, CDR2 SVGAGI (reference sequence). The CDR3 spans 16 residues. V lost 0 bases, J lost 5 bases, and 16 bases lay in between. This sample was included in a study of T cell repertoires in cytomegalovirus infection. Across the whole study: CMV infection and matching HLA type were both indicated by public TCR beta signatures. Study-level points and caveats: Ex vivo responses were dominated by HLA-C-restricted CMV-specific TCR beta clonotypes. People with CMV and the relevant HLA were identified by cumulative public TCR beta family frequency.

MiXCR was run by TCRdb on the reads, yielding one entry per CDR3 protein. The sample comprises 510,000 or so distinct CDR3 sequences, about 25% of which are singletons, and roughly an eighth rests with the top ten. Sequenced: PBMCs. This TCR derives from a human donor in good health (CMV status not recorded). Some clones in this sample may be carry-over from other donors' samples. The chain carries TRBV6-6 and TRBJ1-1, with D hard to call. The CDR3 reads CASSYSNGFRLTEAFF. The CDR3 DNA reads TGTGCCAGCAGTTACTCGAACGGGTTCCGGCTGACTGAAGCTTTCTTT.